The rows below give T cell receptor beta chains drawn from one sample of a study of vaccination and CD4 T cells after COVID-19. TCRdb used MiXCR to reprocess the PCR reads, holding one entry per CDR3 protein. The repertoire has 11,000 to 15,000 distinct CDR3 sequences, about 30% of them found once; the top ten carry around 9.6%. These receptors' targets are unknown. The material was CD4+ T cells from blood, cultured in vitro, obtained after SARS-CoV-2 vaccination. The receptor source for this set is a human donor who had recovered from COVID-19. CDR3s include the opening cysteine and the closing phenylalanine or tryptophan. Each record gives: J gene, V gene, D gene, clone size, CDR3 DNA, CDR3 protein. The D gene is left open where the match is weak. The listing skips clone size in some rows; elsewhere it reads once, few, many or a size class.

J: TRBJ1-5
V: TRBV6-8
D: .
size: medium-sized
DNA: TGTGCCAGCAGCCCCAGTACGCAGGTAGATAGCAATCAGCCCCAGCATTTT
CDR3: CASSPSTQVDSNQPQHF

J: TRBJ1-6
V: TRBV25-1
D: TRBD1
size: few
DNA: TGTGCCAGCAGTCAGACAGGGGGTGAGTCACCCCTCCACTTT
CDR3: CASSQTGGESPLHF

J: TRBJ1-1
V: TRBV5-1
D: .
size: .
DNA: TGCGCCAGCAGCTTGGTTCGGGGTATGAACACTGAAGCTTTCTTT
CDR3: CASSLVRGMNTEAFF

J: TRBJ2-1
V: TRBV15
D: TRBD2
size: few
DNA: TGTGCCACCAGCCGAGAACAGGGACTAGCGGTTTACAATGAGCAGTTCTTC
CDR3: CATSREQGLAVYNEQFF

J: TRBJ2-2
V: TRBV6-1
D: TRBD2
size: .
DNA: TGTGCCAGCAGCACGGGCTGGGGCGGGAGTCGGGTTCGCCGGGAGCTGTTTTTT
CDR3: CASSTGWGGSRVRRELFF

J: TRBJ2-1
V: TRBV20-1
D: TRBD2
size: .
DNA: TGCAGTGCTAGAGATTCCAGCGGGAGATTGTGGGCGGAGTTCTTC
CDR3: CSARDSSGRLWAEFF

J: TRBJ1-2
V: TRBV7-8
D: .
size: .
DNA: TGTGCCAGCAGCTTAGTCGGGCAGCACTATGGCTACACCTTC
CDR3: CASSLVGQHYGYTF

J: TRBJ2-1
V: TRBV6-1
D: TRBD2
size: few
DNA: TGTGCCAGCAGGGCGGGAGGGCCGGGGTATCGTGAGCAGTTCTTC
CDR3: CASRAGGPGYREQFF

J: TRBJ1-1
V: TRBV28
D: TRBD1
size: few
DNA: TGTGCCAGCAGTTTATTGCAGGGGGCATCGGACACTGAAGCTTTCTTT
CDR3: CASSLLQGASDTEAFF

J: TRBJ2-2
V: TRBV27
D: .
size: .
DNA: TGTGCCAGCAGTGCGGACACCGGGGAGCTGTTTTTT
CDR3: CASSADTGELFF

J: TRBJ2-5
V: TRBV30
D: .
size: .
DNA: TGTGCCTGGAAAAAGCAGGGTCTCGGCCAAGAGACCCAGTACTTC
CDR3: CAWKKQGLGQETQYF

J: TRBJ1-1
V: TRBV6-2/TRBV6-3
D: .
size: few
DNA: TGTGCCAGCAGGGACACTGAAGCTTTCTTT
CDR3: CASRDTEAFF

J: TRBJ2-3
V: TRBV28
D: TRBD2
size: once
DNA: TGTGCCAGCAGCCGGGTCGGGAGGGGCACAGATACGCAGTATTTT
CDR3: CASSRVGRGTDTQYF

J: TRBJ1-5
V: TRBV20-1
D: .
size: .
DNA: TGCAGTACCCACGGACAGAGTTTATATAGCAATCAGCCCCAGCATTTT
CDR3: CSTHGQSLYSNQPQHF

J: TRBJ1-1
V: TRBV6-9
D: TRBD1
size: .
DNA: TGTGCCAGCGAATCCCGGGACAGGGGGCAAGGGAGCACTGAAGCTTTCTTT
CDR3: CASESRDRGQGSTEAFF

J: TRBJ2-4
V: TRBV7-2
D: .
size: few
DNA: TGTGCCAGCAACCCCGGAGGCAAAAACATTCAGTACTTC
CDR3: CASNPGGKNIQYF

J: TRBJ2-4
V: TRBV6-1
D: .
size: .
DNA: TGTGCCAGCGGATCCTTCGGGACGAAGATTAACATTCAGTACTTC
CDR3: CASGSFGTKINIQYF

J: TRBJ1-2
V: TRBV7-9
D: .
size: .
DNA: TGTGCCAGCAGCTTAGTCCGGGCCCTACAAGGTGGCTACACCTTC
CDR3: CASSLVRALQGGYTF

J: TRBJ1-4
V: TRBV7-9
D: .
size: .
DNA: TGTGCCAGCAGCTTAGTACAGGGAGGCGAAAAACTGTTTTTT
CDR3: CASSLVQGGEKLFF

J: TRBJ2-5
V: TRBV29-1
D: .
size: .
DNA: TGCAGCGTACACTACCTCCGGGGAATTGAGACCCAGTACTTC
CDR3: CSVHYLRGIETQYF

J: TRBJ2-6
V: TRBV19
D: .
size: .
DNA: TGTGCCAGTAGTATACCGACAGGGAGGGCTGGGGCCAACGTCCTGACTTTC
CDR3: CASSIPTGRAGANVLTF

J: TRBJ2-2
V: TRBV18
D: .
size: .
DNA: TGTGCCAGCTCATTAACGACAGGCCCGGTCACCGGGGAGCTGTTTTTT
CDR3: CASSLTTGPVTGELFF

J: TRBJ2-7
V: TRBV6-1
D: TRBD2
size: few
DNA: TGTGCCAGCAGCCGGCTGCCTCGGACTAGTCCTAGCGAGCAGTACTTC
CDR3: CASSRLPRTSPSEQYF

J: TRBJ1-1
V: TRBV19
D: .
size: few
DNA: TGTGCCAGTAGTTCCCCCCTGAACACTGAAGCTTTCTTT
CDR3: CASSSPLNTEAFF

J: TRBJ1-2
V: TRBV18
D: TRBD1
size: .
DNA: TGTGCCAGCTCAGGACAGGGGGGGATTGGCTACACCTTC
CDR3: CASSGQGGIGYTF

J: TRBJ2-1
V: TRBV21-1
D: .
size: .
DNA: TGTGCCAGCGATTGTTGCCAGCGGGCCTACAATGAGCAGTTCTTC
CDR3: CASDCCQRAYNEQFF

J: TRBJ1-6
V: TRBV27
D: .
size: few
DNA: TGTGCCAGCAGTCCTCGAGGGGGGCCCTATAATTCACCCCTCCACTTT
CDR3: CASSPRGGPYNSPLHF

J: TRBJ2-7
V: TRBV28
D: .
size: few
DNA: TGTGCCAGCAGTTCACAGTCCTACGAGCAGTACTTC
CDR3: CASSSQSYEQYF

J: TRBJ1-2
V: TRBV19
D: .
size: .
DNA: TGTGCCAGTAGTATCTGGGGCACTAACTATGGCTACACCTTC
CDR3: CASSIWGTNYGYTF

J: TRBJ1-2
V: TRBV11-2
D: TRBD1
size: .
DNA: TGTGCCAGCAGCTTAGATAATCCAGGGGGTCATGGCTACACCTTC
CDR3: CASSLDNPGGHGYTF

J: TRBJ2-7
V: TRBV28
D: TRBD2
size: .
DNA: TGTGCCAGCAGCCTATTATCCCGAGGGACTAGCGGGAGGGCCTGGGAGCAGTACTTC
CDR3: CASSLLSRGTSGRAWEQYF

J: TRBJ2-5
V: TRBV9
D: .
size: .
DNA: TGTGCCAGCAGCGTAAGTAGGGCAGTCGGGACCCAGTACTTC
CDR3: CASSVSRAVGTQYF

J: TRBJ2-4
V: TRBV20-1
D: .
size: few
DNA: TGCAGTGCTAGAGTTCGGGACGGGACCAAAAACATTCAGTACTTC
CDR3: CSARVRDGTKNIQYF

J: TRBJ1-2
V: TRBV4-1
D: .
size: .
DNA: TGCGCCAGCAGTCCTACCGGGCGTAACTATGGCTACACCTTC
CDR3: CASSPTGRNYGYTF

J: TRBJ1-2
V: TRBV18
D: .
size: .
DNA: TGTGCCAGCTCACCTGGGCAGGACTATGGCTACACCTTC
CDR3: CASSPGQDYGYTF

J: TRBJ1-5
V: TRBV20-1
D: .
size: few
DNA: TGCAGTGCTGCCTGGGGGAATCAGCCCCAGCATTTT
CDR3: CSAAWGNQPQHF

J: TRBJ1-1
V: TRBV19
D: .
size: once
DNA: TGTGCCAGTAGTATAGTTGGCAGAACTCACACTGAAGCTTTCTTT
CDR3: CASSIVGRTHTEAFF

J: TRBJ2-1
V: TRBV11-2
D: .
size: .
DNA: TGTGCCAGCAACCCGTCTGGAGCCCCCTACAATGAGCAGTTCTTC
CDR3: CASNPSGAPYNEQFF

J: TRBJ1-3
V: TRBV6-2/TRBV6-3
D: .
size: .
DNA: TGTGCCAGCAGTTACGTCGGTGGAAACACCATATATTTT
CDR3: CASSYVGGNTIYF

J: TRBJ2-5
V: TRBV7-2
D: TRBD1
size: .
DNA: TGTGCCAGCAGCTTGGGACAGCGACAAGAGACCCAGTACTTC
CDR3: CASSLGQRQETQYF

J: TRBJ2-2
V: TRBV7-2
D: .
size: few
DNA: TGTGCCAGCAGCCCCCAACCCGGGACCCACACCGGGGAGCTGTTTTTT
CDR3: CASSPQPGTHTGELFF

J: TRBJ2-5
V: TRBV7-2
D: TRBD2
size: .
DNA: TGTGCCAGCAGCCTTAGCGGGATTACCCGGGTGACCCAGTACTTC
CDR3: CASSLSGITRVTQYF

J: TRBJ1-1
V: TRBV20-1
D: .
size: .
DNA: TGCAGTGTCCGTTCAGGGTGGGGTGACACTGAAGCTTTCTTT
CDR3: CSVRSGWGDTEAFF

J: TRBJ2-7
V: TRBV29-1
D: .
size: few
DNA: TGCAGCGGCGGGGTGGGTTTGGAGCAGTACTTC
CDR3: CSGGVGLEQYF

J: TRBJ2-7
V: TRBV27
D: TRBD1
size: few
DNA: TGTGCCAGCAGTCGACAGGGCAATTGGGAGCAGTACTTC
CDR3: CASSRQGNWEQYF

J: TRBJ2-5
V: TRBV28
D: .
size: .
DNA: TGTGCCAGCAGTCCCGGCGCGCAGTTCGGAGAGACCCAGTACTTC
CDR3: CASSPGAQFGETQYF

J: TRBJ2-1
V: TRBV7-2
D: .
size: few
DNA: TGTGCCAGCAGCTTTATCAGGGGATCCTACAATGAGCAGTTCTTC
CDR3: CASSFIRGSYNEQFF